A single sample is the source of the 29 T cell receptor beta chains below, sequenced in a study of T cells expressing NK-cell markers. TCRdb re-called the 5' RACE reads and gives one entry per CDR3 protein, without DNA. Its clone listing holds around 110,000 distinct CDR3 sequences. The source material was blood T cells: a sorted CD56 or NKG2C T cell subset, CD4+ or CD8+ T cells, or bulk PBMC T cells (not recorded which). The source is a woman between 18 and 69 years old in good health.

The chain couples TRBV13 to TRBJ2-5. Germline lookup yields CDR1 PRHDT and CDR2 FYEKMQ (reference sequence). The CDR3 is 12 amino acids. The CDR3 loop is CASSAAQETQYF.

CDR3 amino acids: CASSYSTPQETQYF. The chain combines TRBV5-1 with TRBJ2-5. The CDR3 is made up of 14 amino acids. Germline V gene data show CDR1 as SGHRS and CDR2 as YFSETQ.

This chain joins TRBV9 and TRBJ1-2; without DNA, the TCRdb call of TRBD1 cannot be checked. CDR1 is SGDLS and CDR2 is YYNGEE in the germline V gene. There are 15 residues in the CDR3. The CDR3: CASSPDAGAAYGYTF.

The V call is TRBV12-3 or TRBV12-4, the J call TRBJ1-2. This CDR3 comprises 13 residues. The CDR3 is CASSLSDFYGYTF.

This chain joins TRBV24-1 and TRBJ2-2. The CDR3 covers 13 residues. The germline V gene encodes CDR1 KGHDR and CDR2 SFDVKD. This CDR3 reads CATSVANTGELFF.

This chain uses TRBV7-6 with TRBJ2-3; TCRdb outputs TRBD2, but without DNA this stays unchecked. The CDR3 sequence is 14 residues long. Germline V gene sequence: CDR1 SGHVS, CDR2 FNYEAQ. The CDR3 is CASSSGLAARAQYF.

The CDR3 here is CASSQVGQNYGYTF. The chain recombines TRBV4-3 with TRBJ1-2; the TCRdb D gene call, TRBD1, has no DNA to confirm it. This CDR3 has 14 residues. From germline, CDR1 is LGHNA and CDR2 YSLEER.

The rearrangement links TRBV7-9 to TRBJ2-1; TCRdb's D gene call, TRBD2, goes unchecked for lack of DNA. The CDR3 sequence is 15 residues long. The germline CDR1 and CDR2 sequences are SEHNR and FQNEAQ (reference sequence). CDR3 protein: CASSPPGTIYNEQFF.

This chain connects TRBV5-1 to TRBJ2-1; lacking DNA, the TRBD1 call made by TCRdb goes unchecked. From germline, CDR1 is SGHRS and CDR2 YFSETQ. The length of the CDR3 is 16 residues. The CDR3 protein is CASSAGQGAPYNEQFF.

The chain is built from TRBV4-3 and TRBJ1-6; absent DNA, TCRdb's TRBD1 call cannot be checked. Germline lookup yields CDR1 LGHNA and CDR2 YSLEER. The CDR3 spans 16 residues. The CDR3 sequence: CASSRRDREGYSPLHF.

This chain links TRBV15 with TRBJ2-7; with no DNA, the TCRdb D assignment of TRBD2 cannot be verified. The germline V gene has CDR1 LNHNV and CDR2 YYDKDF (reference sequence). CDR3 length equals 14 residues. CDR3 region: CATSGGRGGNEQYF.

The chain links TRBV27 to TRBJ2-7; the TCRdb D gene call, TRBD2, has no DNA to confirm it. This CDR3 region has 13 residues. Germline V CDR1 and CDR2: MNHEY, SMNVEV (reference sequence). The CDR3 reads CASSVSGSYEQYF.

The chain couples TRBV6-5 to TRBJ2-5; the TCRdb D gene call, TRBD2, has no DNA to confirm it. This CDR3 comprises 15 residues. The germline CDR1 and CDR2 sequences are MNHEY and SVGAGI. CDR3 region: CASSYLLGEGETQYF.

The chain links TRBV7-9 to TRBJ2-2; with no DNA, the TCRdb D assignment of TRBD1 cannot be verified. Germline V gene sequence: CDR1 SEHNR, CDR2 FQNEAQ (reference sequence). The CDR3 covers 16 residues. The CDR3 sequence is CASSYVPGFNTGELFF. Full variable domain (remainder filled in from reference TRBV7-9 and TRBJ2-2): DTGVSQNPRHKITKRGQNVTFRCDPISEHNRLYWYRQTLGQGPEFLTYFQNEAQLEKSRLLSDRFSAERPKGSFSTLEIQRTEQGDSAMYLCASSYVPGFNTGELFFGEGSRLTVL.

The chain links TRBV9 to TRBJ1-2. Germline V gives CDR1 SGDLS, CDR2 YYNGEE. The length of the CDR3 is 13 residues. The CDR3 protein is CASSVAKNYGYTF.

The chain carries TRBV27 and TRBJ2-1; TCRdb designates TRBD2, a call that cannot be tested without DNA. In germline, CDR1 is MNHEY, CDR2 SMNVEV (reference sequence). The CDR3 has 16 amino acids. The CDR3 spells CASILEGSSSLNEQFF.

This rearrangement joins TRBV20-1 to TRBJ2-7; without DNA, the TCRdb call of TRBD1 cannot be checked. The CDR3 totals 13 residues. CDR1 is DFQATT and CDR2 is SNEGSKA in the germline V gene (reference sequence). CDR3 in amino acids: CSARDGNLYEQYF.

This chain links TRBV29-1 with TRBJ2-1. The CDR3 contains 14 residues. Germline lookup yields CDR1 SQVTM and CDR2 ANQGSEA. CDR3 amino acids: CSVVFGVGSNEQFF.

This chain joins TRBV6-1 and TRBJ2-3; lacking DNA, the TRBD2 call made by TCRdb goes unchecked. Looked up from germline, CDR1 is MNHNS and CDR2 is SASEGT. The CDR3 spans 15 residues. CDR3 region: CASIGLAGGTDTQYF.

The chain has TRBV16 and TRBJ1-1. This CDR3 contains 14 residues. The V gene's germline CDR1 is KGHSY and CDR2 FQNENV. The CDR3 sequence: CASSQSVINTEAFF.

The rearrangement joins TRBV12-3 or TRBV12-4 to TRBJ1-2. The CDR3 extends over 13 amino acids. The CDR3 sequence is CASSPSPNYGYTF.

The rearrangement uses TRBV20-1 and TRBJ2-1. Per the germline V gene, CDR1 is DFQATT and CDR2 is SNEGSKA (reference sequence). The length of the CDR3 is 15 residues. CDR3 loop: CSALDQGSSYNEQFF.

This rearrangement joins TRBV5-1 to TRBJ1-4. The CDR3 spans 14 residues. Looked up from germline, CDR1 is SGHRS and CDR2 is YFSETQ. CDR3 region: CASADGTTNEKLFF.

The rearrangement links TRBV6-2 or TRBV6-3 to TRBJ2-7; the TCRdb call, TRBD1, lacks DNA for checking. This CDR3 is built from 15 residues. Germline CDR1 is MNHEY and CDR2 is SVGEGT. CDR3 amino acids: CASRDPQRESHEQYF.

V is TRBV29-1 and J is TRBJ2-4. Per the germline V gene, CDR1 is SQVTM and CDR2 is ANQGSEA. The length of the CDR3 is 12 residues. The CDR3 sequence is CSVTPAENIQYF.

The CDR3 region is CASSLGSGGSYEQFF. The chain recombines TRBV7-8 with TRBJ2-1; TCRdb names TRBD2, which stays unverified in the absence of DNA. The germline CDR1 and CDR2 sequences are SGHVS and FQNEAQ. This CDR3 has 15 residues.

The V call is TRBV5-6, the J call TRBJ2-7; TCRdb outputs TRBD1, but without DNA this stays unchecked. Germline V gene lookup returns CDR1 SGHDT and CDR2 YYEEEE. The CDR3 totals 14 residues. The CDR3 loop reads CASSLFARAYEQYF.

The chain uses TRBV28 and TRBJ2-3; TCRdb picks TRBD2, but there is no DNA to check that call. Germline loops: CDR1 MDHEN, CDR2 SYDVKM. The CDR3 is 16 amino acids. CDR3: CASGPQGAGRADTQYF.

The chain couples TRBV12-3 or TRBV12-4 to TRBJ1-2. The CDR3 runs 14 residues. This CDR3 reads CASSLAWQFYGYTF.